Only a few counts were recorded for the clone carrying this T cell receptor (beta chain). The authors took blood RNA from unsorted whole blood and also extracted germline DNA. The V gene's germline CDR1 is SEHNR and CDR2 FQNEAQ (reference sequence). V lost 1 base and J 0 bases, leaving 9 bases between the germline ends. CDR3 length: 16 residues. With a constant-region primer, TCR beta cDNA was made from roughly 500 ng of total RNA. A slightly modified ARM-PCR protocol with three nested multiplex PCR rounds produced these TCR beta libraries. Researchers ran the first two PCR rounds for about 11 cycles each with TRBV1-TRBV30 forward primers and a C-beta reverse primer. Each CDR3 protein gets one entry after TCRdb re-called the multiplex PCR reads with MiXCR. The sample records 310,000 or so distinct CDR3 sequences, 50% to 75% being singletons. These data originate in a study of tumor-infiltrating lymphocytes in primary liver carcinoma.

The sequence came from a woman aged 25 to 45 with primary liver carcinoma and hepatitis B virus infection. Specimen: peripheral blood. The gene calls are TRBV7-9 and TRBJ2-2; TRBD2 is a possible D gene (5 bases). For the CDR3, the DNA is TGTGCCAGCAGCTTAGGTCGGGGTTCGAACACCGGGGAGCTGTTTTTT. This codes for CASSLGRGSNTGELFF.